The 9 T cell receptor beta chains below were found in one sample sequenced in a study of spatial heterogeneity in lung cancer. TCRdb re-called the 5' RACE reads with MiXCR, one entry per CDR3 protein. The table lists around 92,000 distinct CDR3 sequences, over 9.5% of them singletons. Regarding time point: sample taken at primary tumor resection. Tumor, nontumor lung or frozen PBMC supplied whole RNA, sequenced without sorting. The sample here was PBMCs, taken at surgery. The receptors come from a male donor with early-stage non-small cell lung cancer.

The chain links TRBV7-9 to TRBJ1-1, with TRBD1 identical over 9 bases. J gave up 2 bases and V 3 bases, and 4 bases lay outside the gene matches. The CDR3 length is 15 residues. From germline, CDR1 is SEHNR and CDR2 FQNEAQ (reference sequence). The CDR3 DNA is TGTGCCAGCAGCTTTGGGACAGGGCCTAACACTGAAGCTTTCTTT. Translation: CASSFGTGPNTEAFF.

This clonotype came up a few times. This chain links TRBV27 with TRBJ2-7; the match to TRBD2 covers 7 bases. This CDR3 spans 16 amino acids. V lost 0 bases to trimming and J lost 6 bases; unmatched junction nucleotides: 11. CDR1 is MNHEY and CDR2 is SMNVEV in the germline V gene (reference sequence). Here the CDR3 reads CASSLSAGEAYSEQYF. DNA of the CDR3: TGTGCCAGCAGTTTATCCGCGGGGGAGGCCTACTCCGAGCAGTACTTC.

This clonotype was observed a handful of times. The chain employs TRBV7-9 and TRBJ1-4; D ambiguous. The CDR3 totals 15 residues. From germline, CDR1 is SEHNR and CDR2 FQNEAQ (reference sequence). Trimming left V 0 bases short and J 3 bases short, with 8 bases between. CDR3 region: CASSLARQPNEKLFF. The DNA of the CDR3 is TGTGCCAGCAGCTTAGCACGGCAGCCTAATGAAAAACTGTTTTTT.

This CDR3 is CASSFQVLGTAQEQFF. The DNA of the CDR3 is TGTGCCAGCAGCTTTCAAGTATTAGGGACAGCCCAAGAGCAGTTCTTC. The gene calls are TRBV7-6 and TRBJ2-1, with TRBD1 matching 7 bases. Germline CDR1 SGHVS, CDR2 FNYEAQ. The CDR3 spans 16 residues. Trimming at V came to 3 bases and at J to 10 bases, leaving 15 bases not matched to a gene.

In its sample, this clonotype was seen a few times. V and J are TRBV25-1 and TRBJ1-2; D might be TRBD1 (5 bases). CDR1 is MGHDK and CDR2 is SYGVNS in the germline V gene. Trimming left V 5 bases short and J 7 bases short, with 11 bases between. The CDR3 is 12 amino acids. The CDR3 loop is CASSTIRAGYTF. The CDR3 DNA is TGTGCCAGCAGTACCATCAGGGCTGGCTACACCTTC.

This clonotype was found a few times. V gene TRBV27 combines with J gene TRBJ2-1; tentative D call: TRBD2 (6 bases). This CDR3 has 17 amino acids. Germline V gene sequence: CDR1 MNHEY, CDR2 SMNVEV (reference sequence). The germline V and J ends were trimmed by 6 bases and 4 bases, with 22 bases remaining between them. DNA for the CDR3: TGTGCCAGCAGGTTAGCAGTGCGGTTGGGGGGATACAATGAGCAGTTCTTC. Its translation: CASRLAVRLGGYNEQFF.

The sample holds a few counts of this clonotype. The chain carries TRBV4-1 and TRBJ2-2; 7 positions match TRBD2. The germline V gene encodes CDR1 MGHRA and CDR2 YSYEKL. CDR3 length equals 17 residues. The V and J ends lost 3 bases and 0 bases, in that order; junction bases with no gene match: 7. The CDR3 DNA is TGCGCCAGCAGCCATGGCGGGGGAATATCGAACACCGGGGAGCTGTTTTTT. Translated, it gives CASSHGGGISNTGELFF.

This clonotype was picked up many times. The gene calls are TRBV7-2 and TRBJ2-3, with TRBD2 matching over 16 bases. V gave up 3 bases and J gave up 10 bases; unmatched junction bases: 4. Germline CDR1 is SGHTA and CDR2 is FQGNSA. The CDR3 spans 15 residues. The CDR3 DNA reads TGTGCCAGCAGCTTCGGGACTAGCGGGGGGGCCGCGCAGTATTTT. It is translated as CASSFGTSGGAAQYF.

The rearrangement joins TRBV6-2 or TRBV6-3 to TRBJ1-5; a possible D gene is TRBD1 (5 bases). V lost 4 bases and J lost 8, with 21 bases in between. There are 16 residues in the CDR3. CDR1 and CDR2 from the germline V gene are MNHEY and SVGEGT. DNA of the CDR3: TGTGCCAGCAGTTGGGCCCGTGGCGGTGGAGGGGAGCCCCAGCATTTT. It translates to CASSWARGGGGEPQHF.